Each of the 27 T cell receptor beta chains below was sequenced from the same sample in a study of Ad26.COV2.S vaccination and SARS-CoV-2 variants. The treatment denotes: over 15 received Ad26.COV2.S at low or high dose, single or two shots; roughly five received placebo; per-sample allocation not given. Sampling occurred on day 63 after the first vaccine or placebo injection. Some clones are missing from TCRdb's copy, which holds only in-frame ones; the method was immunoSEQ multiplex PCR. The sample holds a few hundred thousand clones, around 91% seen once. Specimen: peripheral blood, collected in a trial of Ad26.COV2.S vaccine versus placebo. Every receptor here comes from a person between 18 and 65 years old who received the Ad26.COV2.S COVID-19 vaccine or a placebo.

The gene calls are TRBV27 and TRBJ2-7, with 9 nucleotides matching TRBD1. J gave up 4 bases and V 7 bases, and 8 bases lay outside the gene matches. The CDR3 is made up of 14 amino acids. The V gene's germline CDR1 is MNHEY and CDR2 SMNVEV (reference sequence). CDR3: CASKPGTGLYEQYF. Written as DNA, the CDR3 is TGTGCCAGCAAGCCCGGGACAGGGCTTTACGAGCAGTACTTC.

The rearrangement links TRBV6-6 to TRBJ2-1, with no clear D. The germline V and J ends were trimmed by 5 bases and 5 bases, with 4 bases remaining between them. Germline V gene lookup returns CDR1 MNHNY and CDR2 SVGAGI (reference sequence). The CDR3 runs to 11 residues. CDR3 bases: TGTGCCAGCAGTCCAGACAATGAGCAGTTCTTC. Translated, it gives CASSPDNEQFF.

The chain is built from TRBV5-1 and TRBJ2-7, with D possibly matching TRBD1 (5 bases). V was cut by 4 bases and J by 3 bases, with 14 bases left in between. CDR3 size: 14 residues. Germline assignment: CDR1 SGHRS and CDR2 YFSETQ. For the CDR3, the DNA is TGCGCCAGCAGCCAGGATGGGGCCGGCTACGAGCAGTACTTC. Its protein product is CASSQDGAGYEQYF.

This clone showed up just once. V is TRBV29-1 and J is TRBJ2-3; TRBD2 agrees at 9 bases. The V segment lost 3 bases and the J segment 2 bases; nucleotides outside the gene matches: 3. CDR3 length: 14 amino acids. CDR1 is SQVTM and CDR2 is ANQGSEA in the germline V gene. The CDR3 region is CSVELAGLTDTQYF. In nucleotides, the CDR3 is TGCAGCGTTGAGCTAGCGGGACTCACAGATACGCAGTATTTT.

The chain couples TRBV10-3 to TRBJ2-5; 7 nucleotides agree with TRBD2. Germline V CDR1 and CDR2: ENHRY, SYGVKD. J lost 2 bases, V lost 7 bases, and 22 bases had no gene match. This CDR3 region has 19 residues. As DNA, the CDR3 is TGTGCCATCACCCCCCCGGAGCTTCGGGCTAGCGGTGGACAAGAGACCCAGTACTTC. Translation: CAITPPELRASGGQETQYF.

This clone was recorded only once. Other DNA sequences in this sample translate to the same CDR3. V usage is TRBV2 and J usage is TRBJ1-5; TRBD1 is a possible D gene (6 bases). This CDR3 comprises 13 residues. Germline V gives CDR1 SNHLY, CDR2 FYNNEI. V gave up 1 base and J gave up 6 bases, with 7 bases separating them. The CDR3 loop is CASSEEGGQPQHF. The CDR3 DNA reads TGTGCCAGCAGTGAAGAGGGGGGTCAGCCCCAGCATTTT. Full variable domain (remainder filled in from reference TRBV2 and TRBJ1-5): EPEVTQTPSHQVTQMGQEVILRCVPISNHLYFYWYRQILGQKVEFLVSFYNNEISEKSEIFDDQFSVERPDGSNFTLKIRSTKLEDSAMYFCASSEEGGQPQHFGDGTRLSIL.

The CDR3 DNA is TGTGCCAGCAGTTGGGCGGTGGGGGGTCAGCCCCAGCATTTT. Its protein product is CASSWAVGGQPQHF. The chain carries TRBV27 and TRBJ1-5; D might be TRBD1 (5 bases). Deletions cut 4 bases from V and 6 bases from J, with 13 bases between. In germline, CDR1 is MNHEY, CDR2 SMNVEV (reference sequence). The CDR3 sequence is 14 residues long.

The genes are TRBV28 and TRBJ1-1; perhaps TRBD1 as D (5 bases). CDR1 and CDR2 from the germline V gene are MDHEN and SYDVKM. This CDR3 spans 16 amino acids. Trimming pared 3 bases from V and 5 bases from J, leaving 19 bases between. For the CDR3, the DNA is TGTGCCAGCAGTTTTATTGGTGGAGTAGGGGTGACTGAAGCTTTCTTT. This encodes CASSFIGGVGVTEAFF.

The chain couples TRBV6-5 to TRBJ2-2, with TRBD2 matching over 7 bases. The CDR3 totals 14 residues. Germline CDR1 MNHEY, CDR2 SVGAGI. For the CDR3, the DNA is TGTGCAATCAGGGCGGGAGTGTTCACCGGGGAGCTGTTTTTT. It yields the protein CAIRAGVFTGELFF.

The rearrangement joins TRBV19 to TRBJ1-5; 9 bases are shared with TRBD1. CDR3 length equals 15 residues. Losses at the gene ends were 3 bases for V and 5 bases for J; bases not matched to a gene: 5. The V gene's germline CDR1 is LNHDA and CDR2 SQIVND (reference sequence). CDR3 bases: TGTGCCAGTAGTATCCCGGGACAGGGTGATCAGCCCCAGCATTTT. It translates to CASSIPGQGDQPQHF.

The V gene is TRBV7-6, the J gene TRBJ1-4; D gene ambiguous. Trimming removed 2 bases at V and 5 bases at J, with 12 bases between. Germline-derived CDR1 and CDR2 are SGHVS and FNYEAQ. CDR3 length: 15 residues. The CDR3 protein is CASSLIPGANEKLFF. The CDR3, as DNA: TGTGCCAGCAGCTTAATACCAGGCGCGAATGAAAAACTGTTTTTT. The whole variable domain, remainder taken from reference TRBV7-6 and TRBJ1-4, is GAGVSQSPRYKVTKRGQDVALRCDPISGHVSLYWYRQALGQGPEFLTYFNYEAQQDKSGLPNDRFSAERPEGSISTLTIQRTEQRDSAMYRCASSLIPGANEKLFFGSGTQLSVL.

The gene calls are TRBV19 and TRBJ2-3; no clear D. The CDR3 sequence is 14 residues long. With 4 bases removed from V and 6 bases from J, the gap between germline ends came to 14 bases. The germline gives CDR1 LNHDA, CDR2 SQIVND (reference sequence). The CDR3 DNA sequence: TGTGCCAGTAGTACCCACAAGAACCCGGATACGCAGTATTTT. Protein sequence: CASSTHKNPDTQYF.

The chain couples TRBV9 to TRBJ2-3; unclear D gene. Trimming took off 4 bases at V and 0 bases at J, with 9 bases between the two ends. Germline CDR1 SGDLS, CDR2 YYNGEE. The CDR3 covers 14 residues. In DNA form, the CDR3 reads TGTGCCAGCAGCTCCCGACTGAGCACAGATACGCAGTATTTT. Its protein is CASSSRLSTDTQYF.

V usage is TRBV5-1 and J usage is TRBJ2-7; no firm D call. The CDR3 consists of 14 residues. V lost 0 bases and J 2 bases, leaving 9 bases between the germline ends. Germline CDR1 and CDR2: SGHRS and YFSETQ. The CDR3 loop is CASSLDTTTYEQYF. The CDR3 DNA follows: TGCGCCAGCAGCTTGGACACAACAACCTACGAGCAGTACTTC.

The V call is TRBV9, the J call TRBJ2-7, with D tentatively TRBD2 (5 bases). The CDR3 is 15 residues long. Germline V gene data show CDR1 as SGDLS and CDR2 as YYNGEE. Trimming cost V 3 bases and J 2 bases, with 15 bases left between them. CDR3 bases: TGTGCCAGCAGCGGAGGGTTCGGGGTTACCTACGAGCAGTACTTC. It codes for CASSGGFGVTYEQYF.

J is TRBJ2-1 and V is TRBV30; D might be TRBD2 (6 bases). Per germline, CDR1 GTSNPN and CDR2 SVGIG (reference sequence). Trimming took off 5 bases at V and 0 bases at J, with 11 bases between the two ends. This CDR3 has 14 amino acids. CDR3 region: CAWERVPSYNEQFF. Here the CDR3 DNA reads TGTGCCTGGGAGCGGGTTCCCTCCTACAATGAGCAGTTCTTC. Together with reference TRBV30 and TRBJ2-1, the CDR3 gives the full variable domain: SQTIHQWPATLVQPVGSPLSLECTVEGTSNPNLYWYRQAAGRGLQLLFYSVGIGQISSEVPQNLSASRPQDRQFILSSKKLLLSDSGFYLCAWERVPSYNEQFFGPGTRLTVL.

The chain couples TRBV19 to TRBJ2-3; 13 bases line up with TRBD2. V shed 7 bases and J 7 bases; nucleotides not matched to a gene: 8. Germline assignment: CDR1 LNHDA and CDR2 SQIVND (reference sequence). The CDR3 is 15 amino acids. The CDR3 DNA is TGTGCCAGTACCTCTCAGACTAGCGGGAGGCATACGCAGTATTTT. This gives the protein CASTSQTSGRHTQYF.

The V gene is TRBV11-2, the J gene TRBJ2-3; 8 bases are a match to TRBD1. Per the germline V gene, CDR1 is SGHAT and CDR2 is FQNNGV. The V segment lost 1 base and the J segment 8 bases; nucleotides outside the gene matches: 2. CDR3 length: 13 amino acids. This CDR3 is CASSLGQGSTQYF. Here the CDR3 DNA reads TGTGCCAGCAGCTTAGGACAGGGGTCTACGCAGTATTTT.

The gene calls are TRBV7-9 and TRBJ2-3, with 9 positions matching TRBD2. The germline V gene has CDR1 SEHNR and CDR2 FQNEAQ (reference sequence). The CDR3 has 16 residues. The J segment lost 5 bases and the V segment lost 5 bases, leaving 11 bases of the junction unmatched. CDR3 amino acids: CASSPVSGSMLDTQYF. Here the CDR3 DNA reads TGTGCCAGCAGCCCAGTTAGCGGGAGTATGTTAGATACGCAGTATTTT.

V gene TRBV28 combines with J gene TRBJ2-2; TRBD1 agrees at 9 bases. V trimming: 3 bases; J trimming: 1 base; junction bases outside the gene matches: 3. Germline CDR1 reads MDHEN; CDR2 reads SYDVKM. The CDR3 has 16 amino acids. This chain's CDR3 is CASSLTGGGNTGELFF. The DNA of the CDR3 is TGTGCCAGCAGTTTGACAGGGGGAGGGAACACCGGGGAGCTGTTTTTT.

V is TRBV20-1 and J is TRBJ2-2, with D maybe TRBD2 (6 bases). CDR3 length: 13 amino acids. V was pared by 3 bases and J by 4 bases, with 9 bases between. Germline CDR1 DFQATT, CDR2 SNEGSKA (reference sequence). In DNA form, the CDR3 reads TGCAGTGCTAGTGGCGGGACCACCGGGGAGCTGTTTTTT. Translating it yields CSASGGTTGELFF.

CDR3 DNA sequence: TGTGCCAGCAGTTTTCCGGACAGAAATTCCTACGAGCAGTACTTC. Translation: CASSFPDRNSYEQYF. The chain combines TRBV28 with TRBJ2-7; TRBD1 might be the D (6 bases). The germline gives CDR1 MDHEN, CDR2 SYDVKM. Trimming pared 3 bases from V and 1 base from J, leaving 13 bases between. This CDR3 comprises 15 residues.

The V call is TRBV5-1, the J call TRBJ2-1, with D possibly being TRBD2 (6 bases). Germline-derived CDR1 and CDR2 are SGHRS and YFSETQ. CDR3 length: 14 residues. Trimming left V 5 bases short and J 8 bases short, with 17 bases between. The CDR3 DNA reads as TGCGCCAGCAGTCTTGGAGGGACGCCCGATGAGCAGTTCTTC. It codes for CASSLGGTPDEQFF.

This rearrangement joins TRBV15 to TRBJ2-1, with 8 bases aligning to TRBD2. The V segment lost 1 base and the J segment 5 bases; nucleotides outside the gene matches: 13. Germline lookup yields CDR1 LNHNV and CDR2 YYDKDF (reference sequence). The CDR3 is 18 amino acids. The CDR3 DNA follows: TGTGCCACCAGCAGAGTTTCCCTGGGTAGCGGGAAAAACAATGAGCAGTTCTTC. This codes for CATSRVSLGSGKNNEQFF.

Points on this clone: Within the sample, other DNA sequences also encode this same CDR3. The V call is TRBV27, the J call TRBJ2-7; a weak D match, TRBD2 (5 bases). Trimming removed 0 bases from V and 4 bases from J, with 7 bases in between. There are 13 residues in the CDR3. Germline V gene lookup returns CDR1 MNHEY and CDR2 SMNVEV (reference sequence). CDR3 sequence: CASSLSSGYEQYF. DNA for the CDR3: TGTGCCAGCAGTTTATCGTCGGGGTACGAGCAGTACTTC.

The chain couples TRBV4-2 to TRBJ1-6; 10 bases are a match to TRBD1. The CDR3 runs 18 residues. Germline loops: CDR1 LGHNA, CDR2 YNFKEQ. Losses at the gene ends were 3 bases for V and 0 bases for J; bases not matched to a gene: 5. CDR3 nucleotide sequence: TGTGCCAGCAGCCAGTCGGGACAGGGGTTCTCCTATAATTCACCCCTCCACTTT. It is translated as CASSQSGQGFSYNSPLHF.

CDR3 amino acids: CASNKRDSNYNEQFF. The DNA of the CDR3 is TGTGCCAGCAATAAGCGGGATTCAAACTACAATGAGCAGTTCTTC. The rearrangement links TRBV28 to TRBJ2-1, with 7 bases aligning to TRBD2. V lost 7 bases, J lost 3 bases, and 9 bases stayed unmatched. Per the germline V gene, CDR1 is MDHEN and CDR2 is SYDVKM. The length of the CDR3 is 15 residues.